This T cell receptor beta chain was retrieved from a study of blood T cell repertoires in COVID-19. Study context: Whether acute or convalescent, the COVID-19 samples came from the United States, Italy and Spain. PBMCs, B-cell-depleted T cells, or T cells provided the cDNA or gDNA that made up the material.

This CDR3 comprises 19 residues. Trimming took 1 base from V and 2 from J, leaving 24 bases between them. CDR1 and CDR2 from the germline V gene are SGHDN and FVKESK. TCRdb's copy holds only in-frame clones and misses some; the assay was immunoSEQ multiplex PCR. The data show some 220,000 clones, 60% to 85% seen once. The sequenced material came from peripheral blood. The receptor was derived from a woman aged 70 to 79 with acute or convalescent COVID-19. The chain uses TRBV14 and TRBJ2-7; maybe TRBD1 (6 bases). The CDR3 reads CASSQGRGRWGTSPYEQYF. The CDR3 bases are TGTGCCAGCAGCCAAGGACGTGGGCGATGGGGGACATCCCCCTACGAGCAGTACTTC.